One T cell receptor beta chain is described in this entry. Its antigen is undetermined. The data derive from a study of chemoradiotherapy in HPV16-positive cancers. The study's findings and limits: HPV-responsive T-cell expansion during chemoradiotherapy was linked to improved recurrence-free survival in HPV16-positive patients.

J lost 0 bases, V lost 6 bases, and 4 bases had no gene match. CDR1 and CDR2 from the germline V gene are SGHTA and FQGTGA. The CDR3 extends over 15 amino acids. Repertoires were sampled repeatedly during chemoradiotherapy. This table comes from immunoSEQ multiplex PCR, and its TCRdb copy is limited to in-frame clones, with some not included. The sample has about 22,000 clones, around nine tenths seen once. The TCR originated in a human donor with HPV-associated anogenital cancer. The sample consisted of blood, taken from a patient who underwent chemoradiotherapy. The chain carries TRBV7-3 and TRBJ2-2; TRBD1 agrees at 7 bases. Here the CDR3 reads CASRQGGANTGELFF. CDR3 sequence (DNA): TGTGCCAGCAGACAAGGGGGCGCGAACACCGGGGAGCTGTTTTTT.